The 11 T cell receptor beta chains below were found in one sample sequenced in a study of blood T cell repertoires in COVID-19. The protocol was immunoSEQ multiplex PCR, while the TCRdb copy is restricted to in-frame clones and leaves out a portion. Of 250,000 to 350,000 clones in the sample, roughly nine tenths are singletons; the top ten hold 5.5% to 7%. The sequenced material came from PBMCs or T cells enriched from blood (not recorded which). These receptors came from a woman aged 40 to 49 who had recovered from COVID-19.

In nucleotides, the CDR3 is TGTGCCAGCAGTTCCCCCGGGACAGGGCCTTCAAAACTGTTTTTT. Translation gives CASSSPGTGPSKLFF. The chain has TRBV28 and TRBJ1-4; TRBD1 agrees at 9 bases. CDR1 and CDR2 from the germline V gene are MDHEN and SYDVKM. There are 15 residues in the CDR3. V shed 4 bases and J 10 bases; nucleotides not matched to a gene: 10.

The chain links TRBV6-1 to TRBJ1-1; tentative D call: TRBD1 (5 bases). The V and J ends lost 2 bases and 8 bases respectively, with 12 bases between them. CDR3 length equals 13 residues. CDR1 MNHNS and CDR2 SASEGT come from the germline V gene. The CDR3 reads CASSEYGGSEAFF. The CDR3 DNA reads as TGTGCCAGCAGTGAATATGGGGGGTCGGAAGCTTTCTTT.

The chain combines TRBV28 with TRBJ1-5; a weak D match, TRBD1 (5 bases). Germline CDR1 is MDHEN and CDR2 is SYDVKM. The CDR3 loop spans 16 amino acids. V lost 7 bases to trimming and J lost 4 bases, with 20 bases between them. CDR3 sequence (DNA): TGTGCCAGCATAACCCAAGGGGTCAGGAGTAATCAGCCCCAGCATTTT. It is translated as CASITQGVRSNQPQHF.

The chain's CDR3 is CASSSGQGALRTEAFF. CDR3 DNA: TGTGCCAGCAGTTCCGGACAGGGGGCGCTTAGGACTGAAGCTTTCTTT. The chain employs TRBV27 and TRBJ1-1, with 11 bases lining up with TRBD1. There are 16 residues in the CDR3. V dropped 4 bases and J dropped 5; count of bases not matched to a gene: 9. CDR1 is MNHEY and CDR2 is SMNVEV in the germline V gene (reference sequence).

V gene TRBV19 combines with J gene TRBJ1-2; 9 bases align to TRBD1. In germline, CDR1 is LNHDA, CDR2 SQIVND (reference sequence). CDR3 length: 13 amino acids. V was clipped by 5 bases and J by 7 bases; unmatched bases: 5. CDR3 coding DNA: TGTGCCAGTAGTCCCGGGACAGGGCTTGGCTACACCTTC. It codes for CASSPGTGLGYTF. Based on the CDR3 plus reference TRBV19 and TRBJ1-2, the full variable domain is DGGITQSPKYLFRKEGQNVTLSCEQNLNHDAMYWYRQDPGQGLRLIYYSQIVNDFQKGDIAEGYSVSREKKESFPLTVTSAQKNPTAFYLCASSPGTGLGYTFGSGTRLTVV.

The V and J genes are TRBV19 and TRBJ2-5, with TRBD2 matching over 14 bases. CDR1 LNHDA and CDR2 SQIVND come from the germline V gene (reference sequence). This CDR3 is 16 amino acids long. Unmatched junction bases numbered 6, after V lost 6 bases and J lost 3 bases. The CDR3 loop reads CASRGTSGSREETQYF. The CDR3 coding sequence is TGTGCCAGTAGAGGGACTAGCGGGAGTAGGGAAGAGACCCAGTACTTC.

This clone was observed once. J is TRBJ1-1 and V is TRBV2, with TRBD1 identical over 9 bases. V lost 4 bases, J lost 10 bases, and 7 bases stayed unmatched. The CDR3 runs 13 residues. Germline CDR1 reads SNHLY; CDR2 reads FYNNEI. DNA for the CDR3: TGTGCCAGCAGTGTGGGGGACAGGGTAGCAGCTTTCTTT. Its protein product is CASSVGDRVAAFF. Combining the CDR3 with reference TRBV2 and TRBJ1-1 gives the whole variable domain EPEVTQTPSHQVTQMGQEVILRCVPISNHLYFYWYRQILGQKVEFLVSFYNNEISEKSEIFDDQFSVERPDGSNFTLKIRSTKLEDSAMYFCASSVGDRVAAFFGQGTRLTVV.

CDR3 in amino acids: CASSQVGQGNSPLHF. The CDR3 DNA sequence: TGCGCCAGCAGCCAAGTTGGGCAGGGCAATTCACCCCTCCACTTT. The chain employs TRBV4-1 and TRBJ1-6, with TRBD1 as a possible D gene (5 bases). Germline V gene lookup returns CDR1 MGHRA and CDR2 YSYEKL. V lost 1 base and J 7 bases, leaving 11 bases between the germline ends. The CDR3 extends over 15 amino acids.

The chain is built from TRBV21-1 and TRBJ1-4; TRBD1, the table's D call, lacks a check against the DNA. TRBV21-1 is designated a pseudogene. The CDR3 runs to 14 residues. This CDR3 is CASSRMGRFWKLFF. The CDR3 DNA reads as TGTGCCAGCAGCAGGATGGGCCGCTTCTGGAAACTGTTTTTT.

With respect to this clone: In the same sample, other DNA sequences code for this CDR3. The chain carries TRBV6-5 and TRBJ1-2; 8 bases fit TRBD1. The germline CDR1 and CDR2 sequences are MNHEY and SVGAGI. The ends lost 6 bases at V and 8 bases at J; junction bases unmatched: 5. The length of the CDR3 is 12 residues. DNA of the CDR3: TGTGCCAGCAGCTCCGGACAGGGCGGCTACACCTTC. Residues: CASSSGQGGYTF.

J is TRBJ2-7 and V is TRBV4-3; a possible D gene is TRBD2 (6 bases). CDR3 size: 13 residues. Between the trimmed V and J ends, which lost 0 bases and 7 bases, there was a span of 10 bases. CDR1 LGHNA and CDR2 YSLEER come from the germline V gene. The CDR3 DNA reads as TGCGCCAGCAGCCAAGAGCGGGGATTAGAGCAGTACTTC. Its protein is CASSQERGLEQYF.